The rows below give T cell receptor beta chains drawn from one sample of a study of persistence of HIV-infected CD4 T cells. Profiling relied on immunoSEQ multiplex PCR, and the TCRdb table lists in-frame clones only, not all of them. Among about 45,000 clones listed, 85% to 90% were seen once. These receptors have no known antigen. This sample comprised CD4+ T cells sorted from PBMCs after approximately 19-hour stimulation, obtained from a patient who received antiretroviral therapy. The receptors were sampled from an adult woman with HIV who was CMV-seropositive. Each CDR3 is given with its conserved first and last residue. D genes are given only for firm matches. Expanded clones are given a class, and other clones once, few, many or no size at all.

abundance	j_gene	v_gene	d_gene	CDR3nt	CDR3aa
.	TRBJ2-1	TRBV7-2	TRBD2	TGTGCCAGCAGCCCCCGGGGCCAAAGACTAGCGGGAGGCAATGAGCAGTTCTTC	CASSPRGQRLAGGNEQFF
.	TRBJ2-5	TRBV24-1	TRBD1	TGTGCCACCAGTGACCCAGGGGGTAGACAGACCCAGTACTTC	CATSDPGGRQTQYF
.	TRBJ2-7	TRBV7-2	.	TGTGCCAGCAGCTTAGCGTTTTTCTACGAGCAGTACTTC	CASSLAFFYEQYF
.	TRBJ1-1	TRBV14	.	TGTGCCAGCAGCCAAGGGGGGACCTTTAAATCTTTCTTT	CASSQGGTFKSFF
.	TRBJ2-7	TRBV27	TRBD1	TGTGCCAGCAGCCCCCTAGTGCTAAGAAGAGACAGGGGCGAATACGAGCAGTACTTC	CASSPLVLRRDRGEYEQYF
.	TRBJ1-1	TRBV3-1/TRBV3-2	.	TGTGCCAGCAGCCAGGGGACCACTGAAGCTTTCTTT	CASSQGTTEAFF
.	TRBJ2-1	TRBV28	TRBD2	TGTGCCAGCAGTCGACTAGCGGGAGACTATGAGCAGTTCTTC	CASSRLAGDYEQFF
.	TRBJ2-4	TRBV12-3/TRBV12-4	.	TGTGCCAGCAGTTTGGGGCAACTAAACATTCAGTACTTC	CASSLGQLNIQYF
.	TRBJ1-2	TRBV19	.	TGTGCCAGTAGTACCCAGGATTACTATGGCTACACCTTC	CASSTQDYYGYTF
.	TRBJ1-1	TRBV29-1	TRBD1	TGCAGCGTAGGACAGGGCAATACGAACACTGAAGCTTTCTTT	CSVGQGNTNTEAFF
.	TRBJ1-5	TRBV6-5	TRBD1	TGTGCCAGCAGTCCGGGACAGGGTACCAATCAGCCCCAGCATTTT	CASSPGQGTNQPQHF
.	TRBJ2-5	TRBV18	.	TGTGCCACCTATGCTGGAAATCAAGAGACCCAGTACTTC	CATYAGNQETQYF
few	TRBJ2-5	TRBV15	.	TGTGCCACCAGCAGCGGATCCGGGATAACGACCCAGTACTTC	CATSSGSGITTQYF
.	TRBJ1-2	TRBV24-1	.	TGTGCCACCAGTGATTTGGCGGGCTACACCTTC	CATSDLAGYTF
.	TRBJ2-1	TRBV19	.	TGTGCCAGTAGTATTGGACAGTGGGATAGTGAGCAGTTCTTC	CASSIGQWDSEQFF
.	TRBJ2-3	TRBV30	.	TGTGCCTGGAGATTCGGCGGATCAGATACGCAGTATTTT	CAWRFGGSDTQYF
once	TRBJ1-2	TRBV5-1	TRBD1	TGCGCCAGCAGCTTAGTTCCGGGACAGGGGTCGGACTATGGCTACACCTTC	CASSLVPGQGSDYGYTF
medium-sized	TRBJ2-7	TRBV5-1	.	TGCGCCAGCAACATAGACAGCCGACACACGAGGGAGCAGTACTTC	CASNIDSRHTREQYF
.	TRBJ1-5	TRBV4-3	.	TGCGCCAGCAGCCAAGATTCCCGCCAGCCCCAGCATTTT	CASSQDSRQPQHF
.	TRBJ2-2	TRBV30	.	TGTGCCTGGAGTGTAGGGCACCCCACCGGGGAGCTGTTTTTT	CAWSVGHPTGELFF
.	TRBJ2-1	TRBV9	.	TGTGCCAGCAGCGTATTAGGGGATGAGCAGTTCTTC	CASSVLGDEQFF
.	TRBJ1-1	TRBV7-2	.	TGTGCCAGCAGCTTAGCGCAGGGAGGTACTGAAGCTTTCTTT	CASSLAQGGTEAFF
.	TRBJ2-1	TRBV23-1	TRBD2	TGCGCCAGCAGCCCGTGTAGCGGGGGGGCCGGTTTTTATGAGCAGTTCTTC	CASSPCSGGAGFYEQFF
.	TRBJ2-5	TRBV7-2	.	TGTGCCAGCAGCCTCCTTAAACCCGTGGAGACCCAGTACTTC	CASSLLKPVETQYF
.	TRBJ2-2	TRBV30	.	TGTGCCTGGAGTGTCGGGATCTACACCGGGGAGCTGTTTTTT	CAWSVGIYTGELFF
.	TRBJ2-1	TRBV10-3	.	TGTGCCTCAGGACCCTCGTGGAACAATGAGCAGTTCTTC	CASGPSWNNEQFF
.	TRBJ2-7	TRBV25-1	TRBD1	TGTGCCAGCAGCCCCGAGGGACAGTCCTACGAGCAGTACTTC	CASSPEGQSYEQYF
.	TRBJ2-7	TRBV18	.	TGTGCCAGCTCACCACCAGCAGGGTTTCACGAGCAGTACTTC	CASSPPAGFHEQYF
.	TRBJ2-7	TRBV5-4	.	TGTGCCAGCAGCTTGGGACAGGCTAGCTCCTACGAGCAGTACTTC	CASSLGQASSYEQYF
.	TRBJ2-3	TRBV18	.	TGTGCCAGCTCTCCCCTGAAGTTCTCTAGCACAGATACGCAGTATTTT	CASSPLKFSSTDTQYF
once	TRBJ2-1	TRBV7-3	.	TGTGCCAGCAGCTTAAAGGGGGTGGCTAGCGTGCATAATGAGCAGTTCTTC	CASSLKGVASVHNEQFF